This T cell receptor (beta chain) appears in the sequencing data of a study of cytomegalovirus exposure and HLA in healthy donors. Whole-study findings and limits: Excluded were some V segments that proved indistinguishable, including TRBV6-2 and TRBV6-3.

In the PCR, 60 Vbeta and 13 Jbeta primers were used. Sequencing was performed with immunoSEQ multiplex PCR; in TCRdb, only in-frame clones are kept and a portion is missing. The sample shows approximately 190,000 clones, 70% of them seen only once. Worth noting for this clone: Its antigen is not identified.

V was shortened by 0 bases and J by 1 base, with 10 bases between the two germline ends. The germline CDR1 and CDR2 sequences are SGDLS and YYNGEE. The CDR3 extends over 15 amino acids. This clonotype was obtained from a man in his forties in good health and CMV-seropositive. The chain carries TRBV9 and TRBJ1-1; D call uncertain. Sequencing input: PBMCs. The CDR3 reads CASSVGGIGNTEAFF. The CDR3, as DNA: TGTGCCAGCAGCGTAGGAGGGATTGGGAACACTGAAGCTTTCTTT.